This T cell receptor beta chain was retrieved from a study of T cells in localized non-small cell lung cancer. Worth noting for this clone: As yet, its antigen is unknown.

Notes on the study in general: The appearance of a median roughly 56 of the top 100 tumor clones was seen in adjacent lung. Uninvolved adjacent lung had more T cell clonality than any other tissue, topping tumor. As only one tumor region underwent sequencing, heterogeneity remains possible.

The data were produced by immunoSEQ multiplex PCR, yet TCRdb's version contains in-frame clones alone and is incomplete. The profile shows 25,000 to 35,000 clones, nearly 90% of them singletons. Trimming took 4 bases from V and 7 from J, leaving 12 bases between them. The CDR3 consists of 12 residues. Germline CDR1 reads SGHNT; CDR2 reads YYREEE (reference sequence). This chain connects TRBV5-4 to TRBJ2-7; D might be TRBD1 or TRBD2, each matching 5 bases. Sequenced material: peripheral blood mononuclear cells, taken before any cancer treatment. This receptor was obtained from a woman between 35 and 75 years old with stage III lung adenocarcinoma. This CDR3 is CASSPDWGEQYF. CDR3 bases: TGTGCCAGCAGCCCGGACTGGGGGGAGCAGTACTTC.